A single TCR beta chain is shown here with its context. Per the germline V gene, CDR1 is SGHRS and CDR2 is YFSETQ. The CDR3 covers 12 residues. Trimming shortened V by 0 bases and J by 2 bases, and 1 base separated the two germline ends. These data belong to a study of long-term antiretroviral therapy in people with HIV. The authors ran the immunoSEQ assay, v3.0, at survey level. Sequencing was performed with immunoSEQ multiplex PCR; in TCRdb, only in-frame clones are kept and a portion is missing. This sample has about 43,000 clones; roughly 86% occur once, and the top ten carry roughly 5%. This clonotype was sampled from a woman aged 45 to 65 with HIV. The gene calls are TRBV5-1 and TRBJ2-3; D unclear. The starting material was unsorted PBMCs, obtained 0.1 years before starting antiretroviral therapy. For the CDR3, the DNA is TGCGCCAGCAGCTTGGCCACAGATACGCAGTATTTT. Translation gives CASSLATDTQYF.